The 3 T cell receptor beta chains below were found in one sample sequenced in a study of siplizumab effects on memory and regulatory T cells. Clones were sequenced by immunoSEQ multiplex PCR, and TCRdb holds only the in-frame ones, with some missing. The sample lists about 68,000 clones, about 92% seen once, with approximately 4.5% in the top ten. The sequenced material came from CD8+ T cells sorted from blood. The source of these receptors is a human donor in good health.

The chain couples TRBV19 to TRBJ2-1; D is unclear. V dropped 1 base and J dropped 6 bases, with 4 bases sitting between them. This CDR3 has 12 residues. Germline lookup yields CDR1 LNHDA and CDR2 SQIVND (reference sequence). This chain's CDR3 is CASSIGANEQFF. CDR3 sequence (DNA): TGTGCCAGTAGTATAGGAGCCAATGAGCAGTTCTTC.

The chain links TRBV9 to TRBJ2-7, with D uncertain. Germline lookup yields CDR1 SGDLS and CDR2 YYNGEE. V lost 0 bases to trimming and J lost 5 bases, with 18 bases between them. The CDR3 covers 16 residues. The CDR3 region is CASSVATNILMDEQYF. DNA for the CDR3: TGTGCCAGCAGCGTAGCTACGAACATCTTGATGGACGAGCAGTACTTC.

V gene TRBV7-9 combines with J gene TRBJ2-2; D possibly uses TRBD1 or TRBD2 (5 bases each). V lost 5 bases and J 7 bases, leaving 17 bases between the germline ends. Germline loops: CDR1 SEHNR, CDR2 FQNEAQ (reference sequence). There are 15 residues in the CDR3. The CDR3 region is CASSGKNRGRGELFF. The CDR3 coding sequence is TGTGCCAGCAGCGGCAAAAATAGGGGACGCGGGGAGCTGTTTTTT.